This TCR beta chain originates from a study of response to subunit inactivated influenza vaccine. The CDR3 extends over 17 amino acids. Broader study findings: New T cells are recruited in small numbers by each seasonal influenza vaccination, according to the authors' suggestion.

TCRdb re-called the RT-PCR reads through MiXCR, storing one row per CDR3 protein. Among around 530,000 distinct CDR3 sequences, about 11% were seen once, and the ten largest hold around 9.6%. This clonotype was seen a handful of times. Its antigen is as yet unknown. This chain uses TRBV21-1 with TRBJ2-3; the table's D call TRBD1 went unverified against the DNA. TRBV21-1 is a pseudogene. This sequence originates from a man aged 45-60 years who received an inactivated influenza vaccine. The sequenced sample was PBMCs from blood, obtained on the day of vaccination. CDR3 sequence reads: CASSKVSARGYADTQYF. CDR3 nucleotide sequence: TGTGCCAGCAGCAAAGTATCCGCCAGGGGCTATGCAGATACGCAGTATTTT.